One sample yielded the 3 T cell receptor beta chains listed below, sequenced in a study of blood T cells in healthy people across ages. The authors ran a second PCR of about 7 to 11 cycles using a sample-barcoded 5' primer and a J-beta primer mix. TCRdb reanalysed the 5' RACE reads using MiXCR and keeps one entry per CDR3 protein. The data contain about 1,500,000 distinct CDR3 sequences, under 30% of them singletons. The sequenced material came from blood. The receptors derive from a woman aged 25 to 39 in good health.

The chain's CDR3 is CASSAGTAGRRRDSPLHF. CDR3 nucleotides: TGTGCCAGCAGCGCCGGGACAGCCGGACGTAGGAGGGATTCACCCCTCCACTTT. This chain joins TRBV12-3 or TRBV12-4 and TRBJ1-6; 7 positions match TRBD1. The V and J ends lost 6 bases and 8 bases, in that order; junction bases with no gene match: 19. The CDR3 length is 18 residues.

The chain combines TRBV7-9 with TRBJ2-3; 10 bases agree with TRBD2. The germline V gene has CDR1 SEHNR and CDR2 FQNEAQ (reference sequence). V lost 5 bases and J lost 2; bases outside the gene matches: 10. This CDR3 has 17 residues. The CDR3 loop is CASSMSASGRNTDTQYF. The CDR3 DNA reads as TGTGCCAGCAGCATGTCCGCTAGCGGGAGAAACACAGATACGCAGTATTTT.

Many counts were recorded for this clonotype. The CDR3 region is CASSLNPGQGDEQFF. In DNA form, the CDR3 reads TGCGCCAGCAGCTTGAATCCGGGACAGGGGGATGAGCAGTTCTTC. The rearrangement joins TRBV5-1 to TRBJ2-1; 11 nucleotides agree with TRBD1. Germline trimming cut 1 base from V and 8 bases from J; bases unmatched to any gene: 5. Germline loops: CDR1 SGHRS, CDR2 YFSETQ. This CDR3 has 15 amino acids.